The rows below give T cell receptor beta chains drawn from one sample of a study of control samples from healthy donors and cancer patients. TCRdb's table, derived via immunoSEQ multiplex PCR, lists solely in-frame clones and lacks some. Among 78,000 or so clones listed, more than 75% were seen once. The sequencing input was blood. The receptor set was obtained from a man in his fifties in good health. CDR3s include the opening cysteine and the closing phenylalanine or tryptophan. Fields, in order: clone size, D gene, J gene, V gene, CDR3 protein, CDR3 DNA. D genes are given only for firm matches. Clone size is not always given. Where it is, it says once, few, many or a class for expanded clones.

-,-,TRBJ1-6,TRBV9,CASSVAYSYNSPLHF,TGTGCCAGCAGCGTAGCGTACTCCTATAATTCACCCCTCCACTTT
-,-,TRBJ2-4,TRBV4-2,CASSQYVETLDGAKNIQYF,TGTGCCAGCAGCCAATACGTAGAGACCCTAGACGGAGCCAAAAACATTCAGTACTTC
-,TRBD1,TRBJ2-6,TRBV19,CASSIGQGALSGANVLTF,TGTGCCAGTAGTATCGGACAGGGCGCGCTCTCTGGGGCCAACGTCCTGACTTTC
-,-,TRBJ2-1,TRBV2,CASSEGQRAYNEQFF,TGTGCCAGCAGTGAAGGACAGAGGGCCTACAATGAGCAGTTCTTC
-,TRBD1,TRBJ2-7,TRBV7-2,CASSLVGTGFYEQYF,TGTGCCAGCAGCTTAGTTGGGACAGGGTTCTACGAGCAGTACTTC
few,TRBD1,TRBJ1-5,TRBV28,CASSPTGADNQPQHF,TGTGCCAGCAGCCCTACAGGGGCGGACAATCAGCCCCAGCATTTT
-,TRBD2,TRBJ2-1,TRBV29-1,CSVDLAGVDNEQFF,TGCAGCGTTGATCTAGCGGGAGTAGACAATGAGCAGTTCTTC
-,TRBD1,TRBJ1-2,TRBV27,CARSMTGENGYTF,TGTGCCCGCAGTATGACAGGGGAAAATGGTTACACCTTC
-,TRBD1,TRBJ2-2,TRBV11-2,CASSLETGYTGELFF,TGTGCCAGCAGCTTAGAGACAGGGTACACCGGGGAGCTGTTTTTT
-,TRBD1,TRBJ1-6,TRBV5-1,CASKTGTGFSPLHF,TGCGCCAGTAAGACCGGGACAGGATTTTCACCCCTCCACTTT
once,-,TRBJ2-1,TRBV19,CASTGRGDYNEQFF,TGTGCCAGTACCGGCAGGGGCGACTACAATGAGCAGTTCTTC
-,TRBD2,TRBJ2-5,TRBV24-1,CATSGGSGSLAETQYF,TGTGCCACCAGTGGCGGTAGCGGGAGTTTGGCGGAGACCCAGTACTTC
-,-,TRBJ2-7,TRBV5-8,CASSLRAYEQYF,TGTGCCAGCAGCTTGCGAGCCTACGAGCAGTACTTC
-,-,TRBJ2-7,TRBV5-1,CASSLGLLGFSYEQYF,TGCGCCAGCAGCTTGGGTTTATTAGGGTTTTCCTACGAGCAGTACTTC
-,-,TRBJ2-7,TRBV18,CASLRPASSYEQYF,TGTGCCAGCCTCCGGCCGGCTAGCTCCTACGAGCAGTACTTC
few,-,TRBJ2-1,TRBV5-1,CASSLGETYNEQFF,TGCGCCAGCAGCCTGGGGGAGACCTACAATGAGCAGTTCTTC
-,TRBD2,TRBJ2-3,TRBV6-1,CASRETSGGSTDTQYF,TGTGCCAGCAGGGAAACTAGCGGGGGGAGCACAGATACGCAGTATTTT
once,-,TRBJ2-7,TRBV19,CASSPGYEQYF,TGTGCCAGTAGCCCGGGTTACGAGCAGTACTTC
-,-,TRBJ2-2,TRBV7-6,CASSRGGTVNTGELFF,TGTGCCAGCAGCAGGGGAGGGACAGTGAACACCGGGGAGCTGTTTTTT
-,-,TRBJ2-2,TRBV18,CASSPPAFTGELFF,TGTGCCAGCTCACCTCCGGCGTTCACCGGGGAGCTGTTTTTT
once,TRBD2,TRBJ2-2,TRBV19,CASSKPGLGNANTGELFF,TGTGCCAGTAGTAAGCCGGGACTAGGAAACGCGAACACCGGGGAGCTGTTTTTT
-,TRBD2,TRBJ2-1,TRBV10-3,CAISESPTSGSVEQFF,TGTGCCATCAGTGAGTCCCCAACTAGCGGGAGCGTTGAGCAGTTCTTC
-,-,TRBJ1-3,TRBV4-3,CASSQDTGQPHSGNTIYF,TGCGCCAGCAGCCAAGATACCGGACAGCCTCACTCTGGAAACACCATATATTTT
-,-,TRBJ2-3,TRBV2,CASSFSTDTQYF,TGTGCCAGCAGTTTTAGCACAGATACGCAGTATTTT
-,TRBD2,TRBJ2-3,TRBV9,CASSATLAVSTDTQYF,TGTGCCAGCAGCGCCACACTAGCGGTGAGCACAGATACGCAGTATTTT
-,-,TRBJ1-6,TRBV6-1,CASSGRDGTLNSPLHF,TGTGCCAGCAGTGGGCGGGACGGAACCCTTAATTCACCCCTCCACTTT
-,-,TRBJ2-3,TRBV6-2/TRBV6-3,CASSYSNQGIDTQYF,TGTGCCAGCAGTTACTCGAATCAGGGGATAGATACGCAGTATTTT
-,-,TRBJ2-3,TRBV13,CASSLAVVRDTQYF,TGTGCCAGCAGCTTAGCAGTTGTTCGAGATACGCAGTATTTT
-,TRBD1,TRBJ1-1,TRBV29-1,CSVKRDRDTEAFF,TGCAGCGTAAAACGGGACAGGGACACTGAAGCTTTCTTT
-,TRBD2,TRBJ2-1,TRBV20-1,CSASTSDNEQFF,TGCAGTGCTAGTACTAGCGACAATGAGCAGTTCTTC
-,TRBD1,TRBJ1-2,TRBV6-5,CASSTGQEADGYTF,TGTGCCAGCAGTACTGGACAGGAGGCCGATGGCTACACCTTC
-,-,TRBJ2-3,TRBV11-2,CASRRADTQYF,TGTGCCAGCCGTAGGGCAGATACGCAGTATTTT
-,-,TRBJ2-1,TRBV7-6,CASSLGPQEYNEQFF,TGTGCCAGCAGCTTAGGACCTCAGGAGTACAATGAGCAGTTCTTC
-,-,TRBJ1-5,TRBV19,CASSRDKGKVQPQHF,TGTGCCAGTAGTCGGGACAAAGGGAAAGTGCAGCCCCAGCATTTT
-,-,TRBJ2-1,TRBV7-9,CASSWGSEQFF,TGTGCCAGCAGCTGGGGTAGTGAGCAGTTCTTC
-,-,TRBJ1-6,TRBV11-3,CASSDLGQRNSPLHF,TGTGCCAGCAGCGACCTAGGACAGCGTAATTCACCCCTCCACTTT
-,TRBD2,TRBJ2-1,TRBV19,CASSIRSGGYNEQFF,TGTGCCAGTAGTATAAGGAGCGGGGGATACAATGAGCAGTTCTTC
-,TRBD2,TRBJ2-1,TRBV7-3,CASSLGGFGDEQFF,TGTGCCAGCAGCCTCGGGGGGTTTGGCGATGAGCAGTTCTTC
-,TRBD1,TRBJ1-6,TRBV6-6,CASSYSGRGNSPLHF,TGTGCCAGCAGTTACTCCGGCAGGGGGAATTCACCCCTCCACTTT
-,-,TRBJ2-3,TRBV9,CAGSPPVGTQYF,TGTGCCGGGTCCCCCCCAGTGGGTACGCAGTATTTT
-,-,TRBJ1-5,TRBV12-3/TRBV12-4,CASSFGSNQPQHF,TGTGCCAGCAGTTTCGGGTCTAATCAGCCCCAGCATTTT
-,-,TRBJ2-7,TRBV27,CASSSASGDPKDYEQYF,TGTGCCAGCAGTTCCGCCTCCGGGGACCCGAAAGACTACGAGCAGTACTTC
-,-,TRBJ2-2,TRBV21-1,CASSKARNRTGELFF,TGTGCCAGCAGCAAAGCGCGGAATCGTACCGGGGAGCTGTTTTTT
-,TRBD1,TRBJ2-3,TRBV4-3,CASTRDRGLADTQYF,TGCGCCAGCACTAGGGACAGGGGGCTTGCAGATACGCAGTATTTT
-,-,TRBJ2-3,TRBV7-2,CASSLRSFSTDTQYF,TGTGCCAGCAGCTTAAGGTCGTTTAGCACAGATACGCAGTATTTT
once,-,TRBJ2-5,TRBV11-2,CASSLVGGTETQYF,TGTGCCAGCAGCTTAGTGGGGGGTACTGAGACCCAGTACTTC
-,-,TRBJ2-1,TRBV7-2,CASSPSPSRNEQFF,TGTGCCAGCAGCCCCTCGCCCTCGAGGAATGAGCAGTTCTTC
-,-,TRBJ2-3,TRBV4-3,CASSPRLLDTQYF,TGCGCCAGCAGCCCCAGATTATTGGATACGCAGTATTTT
-,-,TRBJ1-2,TRBV7-2,CASSLAPGGTYGYTF,TGTGCCAGCAGCTTAGCGCCGGGAGGGACCTATGGCTACACCTTC
-,-,TRBJ2-2,TRBV9,CASSASPSVTGELFF,TGTGCCAGCAGCGCCTCCCCCTCGGTCACCGGGGAGCTGTTTTTT
-,-,TRBJ1-2,TRBV4-3,CASSQDYEDWDYGYTF,TGCGCCAGCAGCCAAGATTATGAGGATTGGGACTATGGCTACACCTTC
few,-,TRBJ1-5,TRBV4-3,CASSQVLAGNQPQHF,TGCGCCAGCAGCCAAGTCCTGGCCGGCAATCAGCCCCAGCATTTT
-,-,TRBJ2-6,TRBV27,CASSPRVGLSGANVLTF,TGTGCCAGCAGTCCGCGGGTCGGCCTCTCTGGGGCCAACGTCCTGACTTTC
-,TRBD1,TRBJ2-3,TRBV28,CASSFRQGGDTQYF,TGTGCCAGCAGTTTCAGACAGGGCGGAGATACGCAGTATTTT
few,TRBD2,TRBJ2-7,TRBV3-1/TRBV3-2,CASSRLPPGLANQGEQYF,TGTGCCAGCAGCCGCCTTCCCCCGGGACTAGCGAACCAAGGGGAGCAGTACTTC
-,-,TRBJ2-5,TRBV25-1,CASSTIETQYF,TGTGCCAGCAGTACCATCGAGACCCAGTACTTC
few,-,TRBJ2-1,TRBV4-3,CASSQRLDQDNEQFF,TGCGCCAGCAGCCAACGGTTGGACCAAGACAATGAGCAGTTCTTC
-,TRBD2,TRBJ2-7,TRBV7-9,CASTSSSAGGSYEQYF,TGTGCCAGCACCTCCTCGTCGGCGGGAGGGTCTTACGAGCAGTACTTC
-,-,TRBJ2-7,TRBV11-2,CASSSNPSYEQYF,TGTGCCAGCAGCTCGAATCCCTCCTACGAGCAGTACTTC
-,-,TRBJ2-7,TRBV7-2,CASSSSQGYEQYF,TGTGCCAGCAGCTCGTCCCAGGGTTACGAGCAGTACTTC